These 3 T cell receptor beta chains were all obtained from the same sample, sequenced in a study of shared clonotypes between healthy human individuals. The protocol was immunoSEQ multiplex PCR, while the TCRdb copy is restricted to in-frame clones and leaves out a portion. This sample has 2 million to 3 million clones, with approximately 94% found just once. Sequencing was done on a sample of naive CD4+ T cells from PBMCs. Subset here: CD45RA+ positively selected. All receptors come from a man between 18 and 29 years old in good health. Some clones in this sample may be carry-over from other donors' samples.

This sequence joins TRBV28 and TRBJ1-1; D is undetermined. Germline values: CDR1 MDHEN, CDR2 SYDVKM. This CDR3 region has 13 residues. Trimming took 2 bases from V and 6 from J, leaving 10 bases between them. The CDR3 DNA follows: TGTGCCAGCAGTTTAAGGGTTATCGCTGAAGCTTTCTTT. This encodes CASSLRVIAEAFF.

The chain combines TRBV6-6 with TRBJ2-5; D ambiguous. V gave up 10 bases and J gave up 4 bases, with 13 bases separating them. This CDR3 spans 12 amino acids. The germline CDR1 and CDR2 sequences are MNHNY and SVGAGI (reference sequence). The CDR3 protein is CATSPQTETQYF. CDR3 nucleotide sequence: TGTGCCACAAGTCCCCAGACAGAGACCCAGTACTTC.

V usage is TRBV5-1 and J usage is TRBJ2-1, with a tentative D call TRBD2 (6 bases). Germline CDR1 is SGHRS and CDR2 is YFSETQ. CDR3 length: 15 amino acids. V was clipped by 4 bases and J by 0 bases, with 11 bases between them. CDR3 sequence reads: CASSMDGSSYNEQFF. The CDR3 nucleotides are TGCGCCAGCAGCATGGACGGGAGCTCCTACAATGAGCAGTTCTTC.